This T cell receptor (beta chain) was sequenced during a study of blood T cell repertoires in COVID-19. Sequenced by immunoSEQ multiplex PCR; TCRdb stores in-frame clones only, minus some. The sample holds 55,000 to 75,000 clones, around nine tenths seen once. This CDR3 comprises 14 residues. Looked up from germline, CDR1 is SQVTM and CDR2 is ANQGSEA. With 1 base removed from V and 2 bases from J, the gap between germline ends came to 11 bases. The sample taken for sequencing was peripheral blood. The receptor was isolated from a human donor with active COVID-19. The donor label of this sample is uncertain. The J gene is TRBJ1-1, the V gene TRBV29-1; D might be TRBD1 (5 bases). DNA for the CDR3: TGCAGCGTTGAAGTGCGGGGGTTAAACACTGAAGCTTTCTTT. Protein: CSVEVRGLNTEAFF. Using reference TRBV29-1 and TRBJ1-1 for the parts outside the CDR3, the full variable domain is SAVISQKPSRDICQRGTSLTIQCQVDSQVTMMFWYRQQPGQSLTLIATANQGSEATYESGFVIDKFPISRPNLTFSTLTVSNMSPEDSSIYLCSVEVRGLNTEAFFGQGTRLTVV.